This TCR beta chain was identified during a study of T cell responses to AZD1222 COVID-19 vaccine. Study results and caveats: Clonal diversity may have been underestimated, and the donors were mostly white British, with more females than males. The study sampled repertoires only after the peak T cell response.

Germline lookup yields CDR1 WSHSY and CDR2 SAAADI. V lost 3 bases and J lost 2, with 8 bases in between. The CDR3 loop spans 13 amino acids. The repertoire was sequenced with immunoSEQ multiplex PCR; TCRdb's copy has only in-frame clones and lacks some. The sample has about 130,000 clones, 70% to 90% seen once; the top ten hold approximately 20%. Worth noting for this clone: Its matching antigen is unknown.

The chain carries TRBV10-2 and TRBJ2-7, with D perhaps matching TRBD1 (6 bases). This material consisted of peripheral blood, taken on day 0 of AZD1222 vaccination. The clonotype comes from an adult in good health. The CDR3 DNA reads TGCGCCAGCAGTGATGGGACAACCTACGAGCAGTACTTC. Translation gives CASSDGTTYEQYF.